This T cell receptor (beta chain) was retrieved from a study of cytotoxic CD8 clonotypes in ibrutinib-treated CLL. CDR1 ENHRY and CDR2 SYGVKD come from the germline V gene. CDR3 size: 14 residues. V shed 10 bases, J shed 2 bases, and the junction held 10 bases outside the gene matches. Notes on this clone: Antigen specificity is unknown.

TCRdb's copy holds only in-frame clones and misses some; the assay was immunoSEQ multiplex PCR. The profile covers 110,000 to 150,000 clones, with roughly three quarters appearing a single time and around 4.9% taken by the ten largest. Overall study findings and caveats: Clonality showed a rise at ibrutinib response that reversed toward baseline at progression.

The receptor's source is a human donor with chronic lymphocytic leukemia. The sequences come from PBMCs, collected after 24 months of ibrutinib treatment. V gene TRBV10-3 combines with J gene TRBJ2-5; 7 nucleotides line up with TRBD1. In DNA form, the CDR3 reads TGTGCCACCATCCAGCCGGGACAGCAAGAGACCCAGTACTTC. Translation gives CATIQPGQQETQYF.